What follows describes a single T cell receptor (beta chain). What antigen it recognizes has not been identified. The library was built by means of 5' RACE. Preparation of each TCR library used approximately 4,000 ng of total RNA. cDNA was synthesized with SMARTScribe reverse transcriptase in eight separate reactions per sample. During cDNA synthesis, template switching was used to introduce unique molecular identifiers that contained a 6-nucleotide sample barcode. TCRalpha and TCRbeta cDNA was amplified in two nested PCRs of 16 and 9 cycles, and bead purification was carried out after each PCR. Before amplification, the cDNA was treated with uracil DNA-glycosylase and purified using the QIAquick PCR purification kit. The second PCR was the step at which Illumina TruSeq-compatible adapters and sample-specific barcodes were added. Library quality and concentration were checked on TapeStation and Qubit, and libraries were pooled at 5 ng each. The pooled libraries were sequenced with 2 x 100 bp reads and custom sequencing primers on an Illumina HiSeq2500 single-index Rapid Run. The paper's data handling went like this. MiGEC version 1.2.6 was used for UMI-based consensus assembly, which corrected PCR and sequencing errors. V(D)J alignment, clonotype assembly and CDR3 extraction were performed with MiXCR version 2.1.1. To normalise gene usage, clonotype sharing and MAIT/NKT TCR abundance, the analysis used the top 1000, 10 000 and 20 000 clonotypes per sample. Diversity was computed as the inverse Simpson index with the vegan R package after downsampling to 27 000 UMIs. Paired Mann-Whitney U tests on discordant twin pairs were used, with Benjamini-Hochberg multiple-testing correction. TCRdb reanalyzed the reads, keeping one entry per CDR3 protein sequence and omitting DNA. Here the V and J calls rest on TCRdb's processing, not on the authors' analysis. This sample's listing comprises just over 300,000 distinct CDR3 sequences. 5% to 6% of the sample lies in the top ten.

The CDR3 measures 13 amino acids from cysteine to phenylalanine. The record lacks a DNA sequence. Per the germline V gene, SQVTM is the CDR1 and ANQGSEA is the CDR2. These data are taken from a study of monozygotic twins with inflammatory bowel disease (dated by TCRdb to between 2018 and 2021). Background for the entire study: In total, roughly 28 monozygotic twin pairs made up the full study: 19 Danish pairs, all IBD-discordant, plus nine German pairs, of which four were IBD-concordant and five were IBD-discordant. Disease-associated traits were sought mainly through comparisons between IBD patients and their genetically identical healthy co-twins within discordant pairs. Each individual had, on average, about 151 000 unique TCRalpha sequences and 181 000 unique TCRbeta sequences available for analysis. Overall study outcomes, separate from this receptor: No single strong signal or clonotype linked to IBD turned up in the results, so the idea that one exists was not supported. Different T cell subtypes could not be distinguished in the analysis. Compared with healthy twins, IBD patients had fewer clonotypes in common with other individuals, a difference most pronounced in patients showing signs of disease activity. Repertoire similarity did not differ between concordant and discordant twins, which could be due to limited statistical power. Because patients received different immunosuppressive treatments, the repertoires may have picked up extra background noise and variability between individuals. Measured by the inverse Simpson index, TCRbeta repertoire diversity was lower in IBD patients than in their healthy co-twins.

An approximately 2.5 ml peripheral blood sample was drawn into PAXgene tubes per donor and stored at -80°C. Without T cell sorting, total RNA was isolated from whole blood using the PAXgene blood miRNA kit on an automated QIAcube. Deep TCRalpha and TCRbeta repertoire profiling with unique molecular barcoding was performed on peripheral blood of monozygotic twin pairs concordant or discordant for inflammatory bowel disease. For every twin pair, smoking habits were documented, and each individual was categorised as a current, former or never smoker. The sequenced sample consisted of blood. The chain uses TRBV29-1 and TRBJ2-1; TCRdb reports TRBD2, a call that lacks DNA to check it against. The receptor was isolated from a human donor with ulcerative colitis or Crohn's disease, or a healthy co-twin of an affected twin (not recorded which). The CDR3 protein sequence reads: CSVDSGTHNEQFF.